This T cell receptor (beta chain) came from a study of cytomegalovirus exposure and HLA in healthy donors. The study's findings and limits: There were reportedly fewer N-insertions in an Asian-associated ancestry cluster than the approximately 670-donor mean, in a later analysis. Among the sequence variants, a highly shared cluster was likely an artifact of sequencing.

A multiplex PCR was run with 60 Vbeta primers and 13 Jbeta primers. Repertoires were generated with immunoSEQ multiplex PCR, while TCRdb's copy carries only in-frame clones and drops some. This sample has roughly 60,000 clones; approximately 80% occur once, and the top ten carry around 4.7%. Concerning this clone: Its antigen is undetermined.

Trimming removed 0 bases from V and 5 bases from J, with 8 bases in between. Germline CDR1 is KGHSH and CDR2 is LQKENI. The length of the CDR3 is 14 residues. The material sequenced was PBMCs. The clonotype comes from a man aged 25-40 years in good health and CMV-seronegative. This chain links TRBV18 with TRBJ2-1, with D possibly being TRBD1 (5 bases). DNA for the CDR3: TGTGCCAGCTCACCACCTCAGGGTGACAATGAGCAGTTCTTC. It specifies CASSPPQGDNEQFF. Supplemented by reference TRBV18 and TRBJ2-1, the full variable domain reads NAGVMQNPRHLVRRRGQEARLRCSPMKGHSHVYWYRQLPEEGLKFMVYLQKENIIDESGMPKERFSAEFPKEGPSILRIQQVVRGDSAAYFCASSPPQGDNEQFFGPGTRLTVL.